This TCR beta chain originates from a study of shared clonotypes between healthy human individuals. Study at large: Per-donor plates numbered three CD4 naive, three CD4 memory, two CD8 naive and one CD8 memory.

Trimming cost V 1 base and J 0 bases, with 12 bases left between them. The germline V gene encodes CDR1 MGHRA and CDR2 YSYEKL. The CDR3 contains 17 residues. At a deep level, the assay was run. The repertoire was sequenced with immunoSEQ multiplex PCR; TCRdb's copy has only in-frame clones and lacks some. Among over a million clones, just under 99% were seen once, and the ten largest hold 0.36%. This receptor was obtained from a man aged 25 to 40 in good health. Sequencing used naive CD4+ T cells sorted from blood. The subset denotes: CD45RA+ positively selected. The J gene is TRBJ2-2, the V gene TRBV4-1; D is unresolved. CDR3: CASSQGMDAANTGELFF. CDR3 coding DNA: TGCGCCAGCAGCCAAGGAATGGATGCGGCGAACACCGGGGAGCTGTTTTTT.